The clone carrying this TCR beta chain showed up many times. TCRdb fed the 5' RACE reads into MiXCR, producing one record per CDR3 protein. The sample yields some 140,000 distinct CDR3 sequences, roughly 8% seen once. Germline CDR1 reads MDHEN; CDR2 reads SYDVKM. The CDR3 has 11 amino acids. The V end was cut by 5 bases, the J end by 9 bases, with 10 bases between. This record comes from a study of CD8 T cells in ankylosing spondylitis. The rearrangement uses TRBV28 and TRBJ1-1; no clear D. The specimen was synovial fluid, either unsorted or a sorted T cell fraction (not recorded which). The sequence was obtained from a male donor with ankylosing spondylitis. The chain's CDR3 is CASSRSGQAFF. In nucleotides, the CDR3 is TGTGCCAGCAGTCGCTCCGGACAAGCTTTCTTT.